This entry is about one TCR beta chain. CD8 cells classed as naive were CD45RO-negative and positively selected for CCR7, excluding terminally differentiated effector memory CD45RA+ cells. Germline V gives CDR1 SGHAT, CDR2 FQNNGV. Trimming took 5 bases from V and 16 from J; bases not matched to a gene: 7. This CDR3 is 13 amino acids long. The sample is drawn from a study of shared clonotypes between healthy human individuals. Repertoires were generated with immunoSEQ multiplex PCR, while TCRdb's copy carries only in-frame clones and drops some. Of around 600,000 clones listed, roughly 95% are singletons.

J is TRBJ2-1 and V is TRBV11-2, with TRBD2 matching 14 bases. This clonotype originated in a woman in her twenties or thirties in good health. Source material: naive CD8+ T cells sorted from blood. DNA of the CDR3: TGTGCCAGCAGCGATAGACTAGCGGGGGGGGAATTCTTC. Translation gives CASSDRLAGGEFF. Supplemented by reference TRBV11-2 and TRBJ2-1, the full variable domain reads EAGVAQSPRYKIIEKRQSVAFWCNPISGHATLYWYQQILGQGPKLLIQFQNNGVVDDSQLPKDRFSAERLKGVDSTLKIQPAKLEDSAVYLCASSDRLAGGEFFGPGTRLTVL.